This passage covers 7 T cell receptor beta chains from one sample sequenced in a study of molecular identifiers for immune sequencing clone quantification. TCRdb ran MiXCR on the PCR reads and lists one entry per CDR3 protein. The profile covers about 640,000 distinct CDR3 sequences, with just under 20% appearing a single time and roughly 0.85% taken by the ten largest. The source material was naive CD8+ T cells from blood, with Jurkat cell RNA spiked in. This sample's subset: FACS-sorted CD8+CD4-CCR7+CD45RA+ naive T cells. These receptors all come from a human donor in good health. Some libraries in this study had Jurkat cell RNA spiked in.

Remarks on this clonotype: Possible read error: a much larger clone is one base away. V usage is TRBV13 and J usage is TRBJ1-1; TRBD1 is a possible D gene (5 bases). CDR1 PRHDT and CDR2 FYEKMQ come from the germline V gene (reference sequence). The V gene lost 4 bases and the J gene lost 1 base, with 13 bases spanning the gap. The CDR3 covers 15 residues. The CDR3 sequence is CASSSAGRGNTEAFF. DNA for the CDR3: TGTGCCAGCAGCTCAGCGGGACGGGGGAACACTGAAGCTTTCTTT.

This clonotype was observed a handful of times. A much larger clone differs by one base, so this may be a read error. This chain uses TRBV12-3 or TRBV12-4 with TRBJ2-7; D is undetermined. V was clipped by 3 bases and J by 5 bases, with 11 bases between them. The CDR3 covers 13 residues. CDR3 bases: TGTGCCAGCAGTTTCGTCCAAACCGACGAGCAGTACTTC. It encodes CASSFVQTDEQYF.

Of note for this clonotype: Sequence at one end of the junction differs from germline and may be a read error. The chain is built from TRBV7-6 and TRBJ1-1, with D perhaps TRBD1 (5 bases). The germline gives CDR1 SGHVS, CDR2 FNYEAQ. The CDR3 length is 15 residues. The CDR3 region is CASSHNQGRSTEAFF. The CDR3 DNA reads as TGCGCCAGCAGCCATAACCAGGGCCGGAGCACTGAAGCTTTCTTT.

There are a few counts of this clonotype. This chain links TRBV6-5 with TRBJ2-5; weak D call: TRBD1 (6 bases). Between the trimmed V and J ends, which lost 4 bases and 4 bases, there was a span of 19 bases. CDR1 MNHEY and CDR2 SVGAGI come from the germline V gene. The CDR3 length is 16 residues. In DNA form, the CDR3 reads TGTGCCAGCAGTTCGAACCACTGGACAGTTCTAGAGACCCAGTACTTC. Protein product: CASSSNHWTVLETQYF.

Of note for this clonotype: This clone may be a read error of a much larger clone one base away. The chain recombines TRBV5-1 with TRBJ2-7; a possible D gene is TRBD1 (10 bases). CDR1 SGHRS and CDR2 YFSETQ come from the germline V gene. CDR3 size: 14 residues. The CDR3 reads CAGSGGTGVYEQYF. In nucleotides, the CDR3 is TGCGCCGGCAGCGGGGGGACAGGGGTCTACGAGCAGTACTTC.

This clonotype came up many times. The chain joins TRBV7-6 to TRBJ2-2; weak D call: TRBD1 (6 bases). The CDR3 runs 12 residues. V lost 5 bases, J lost 6 bases, and 7 bases lay in between. Germline loops: CDR1 SGHVS, CDR2 FNYEAQ. CDR3 in amino acids: CASSAGAGELFF. The CDR3 DNA reads as TGTGCCAGCAGCGCAGGGGCCGGGGAGCTGTTTTTT.

This clonotype came up many times. The chain combines TRBV4-3 with TRBJ1-1; 7 bases line up with TRBD1. The CDR3 contains 15 residues. Germline V CDR1 and CDR2: LGHNA, YSLEER. V gave up 3 bases and J gave up 2 bases; unmatched junction bases: 6. The CDR3 sequence: CASSHHRGTNTEAFF. The DNA of the CDR3 is TGCGCCAGCAGCCACCACAGGGGAACTAACACTGAAGCTTTCTTT.